One sample yielded the 23 T cell receptor beta chains listed below, sequenced in a study of T cells in Graves' hyperthyroidism and ophthalmopathy. The investigators amplified TCR beta CDR3 regions from RNA transcripts. First-round RT-PCR of the TCR CDR3 relied on the HTBI primer set. MiXCR, applied by TCRdb to the multiplex PCR reads, yields one record per CDR3 protein. The sample lists under 400,000 distinct CDR3 sequences; 14% were seen once. Input material: blood. Source of these receptors: a woman in her fifties or sixties with Graves' hyperthyroidism.

This clonotype appeared many times. The chain joins TRBV2 to TRBJ1-2, with D uncertain. This CDR3 has 16 residues. Germline lookup yields CDR1 SNHLY and CDR2 FYNNEI. V was pared by 0 bases and J by 0 bases, with 11 bases between. CDR3 residues: CASSEAGTGPNYGYTF. As DNA, the CDR3 is TGTGCCAGCAGTGAAGCCGGCACCGGGCCTAACTATGGCTACACCTTC.

This clonotype was seen at least ten times. The rearrangement joins TRBV11-2 to TRBJ1-1; 10 nucleotides line up with TRBD1. The CDR3 covers 14 residues. Unmatched junction bases numbered 6, after V lost 5 bases and J lost 6 bases. Looked up from germline, CDR1 is SGHAT and CDR2 is FQNNGV. DNA of the CDR3: TGTGCCAGCAGCCCCGACAGGGGGCGGCCTGAAGCTTTCTTT. This sequence encodes CASSPDRGRPEAFF.

This chain links TRBV27 with TRBJ2-7; 8 nucleotides line up with TRBD1. The length of the CDR3 is 13 residues. V gave up 5 bases and J gave up 6 bases; unmatched junction bases: 6. In germline, CDR1 is MNHEY, CDR2 SMNVEV (reference sequence). The CDR3 DNA is TGTGCCAGCAGTATGCAGGGGGCAGGCGAGCAGTACTTC. This gives the protein CASSMQGAGEQYF.

Details on this clonotype: A much larger clone differs by one base, so this may be a read error. The rearrangement uses TRBV13 and TRBJ2-7, with 7 bases identical to TRBD1. The CDR3 loop spans 14 amino acids. CDR1 PRHDT and CDR2 FYEKMQ come from the germline V gene (reference sequence). V dropped 2 bases and J dropped 7; count of bases not matched to a gene: 8. The CDR3 here is CASSLRTGLGEQYF. Here the CDR3 DNA reads TGTGCCAGCAGCTTAAGGACAGGCCTTGGAGAGCAGTACTTC.

A single count supports this clonotype. The V call is TRBV11-2, the J call TRBJ2-1; D is perhaps TRBD1 or TRBD2 (5 bases each). This CDR3 region has 17 residues. V lost 5 bases to trimming and J lost 5 bases, with 22 bases between them. Germline V gene sequence: CDR1 SGHAT, CDR2 FQNNGV. The DNA of the CDR3 is TGTGCCAGCAGCCTCAACCGGGACCCGATGGGGAACAATGAGCAGTTCTTC. This translates into CASSLNRDPMGNNEQFF. The full variable domain, with the rest looked up from reference TRBV11-2 and TRBJ2-1, is EAGVAQSPRYKIIEKRQSVAFWCNPISGHATLYWYQQILGQGPKLLIQFQNNGVVDDSQLPKDRFSAERLKGVDSTLKIQPAKLEDSAVYLCASSLNRDPMGNNEQFFGPGTRLTVL.

Ten or more counts support this clonotype. The V call is TRBV10-1, the J call TRBJ2-1; 12 bases match TRBD2. V dropped 5 bases and J dropped 3; count of bases not matched to a gene: 8. Germline CDR1 WNHNN, CDR2 SYGVQD (reference sequence). The CDR3 is made up of 17 amino acids. CDR3: CASSPKGTSGHYNEQFF. The DNA of the CDR3 is TGCGCCAGCAGTCCGAAAGGGACTAGCGGGCACTACAATGAGCAGTTCTTC.

This clonotype was seen at least ten times. The chain links TRBV27 to TRBJ2-7; no clear D gene. Germline V CDR1 and CDR2: MNHEY, SMNVEV (reference sequence). V was shortened by 2 bases and J by 2 bases, with 10 bases between the two germline ends. The CDR3 is made up of 14 amino acids. The CDR3 protein is CASSLRRLAYEQYF. The CDR3 DNA follows: TGTGCCAGCAGTTTACGCCGGCTGGCCTACGAGCAGTACTTC.

This chain links TRBV7-9 with TRBJ1-1; D possibly corresponds to TRBD1 (5 bases). Germline V lookup: CDR1 SEHNR, CDR2 FQNEAQ (reference sequence). V lost 5 bases, J lost 4 bases, and 14 bases lay in between. The CDR3 is 14 residues long. The CDR3 loop reads CASSLNWGGTEAFF. CDR3 sequence (DNA): TGTGCCAGCAGCCTAAATTGGGGGGGCACTGAAGCTTTCTTT.

This clonotype showed up just a few times. This chain links TRBV19 with TRBJ2-1; 12 nucleotides match TRBD2. J gave up 3 bases and V 8 bases, and 5 bases lay outside the gene matches. Germline loops: CDR1 LNHDA, CDR2 SQIVND (reference sequence). The CDR3 spans 15 residues. The CDR3 spells CASAKTSGSYNEQFF. The CDR3 region has the DNA TGTGCCAGTGCAAAGACTAGCGGGAGCTACAATGAGCAGTTCTTC.

This clonotype was detected ten times or more. The chain carries TRBV6-1 and TRBJ2-2, with a possible D match to TRBD1 (6 bases). Germline V lookup: CDR1 MNHNS, CDR2 SASEGT. The CDR3 totals 14 residues. Trimming removed 6 bases at V and 4 bases at J, with 12 bases between. CDR3 protein: CASRRDIRTGELFF. CDR3 sequence (DNA): TGTGCCAGCAGACGGGACATACGCACCGGGGAGCTGTTTTTT.

This clonotype was recorded a few times. The chain couples TRBV19 to TRBJ2-5; 8 bases fit TRBD2. J was trimmed by 3 bases and V by 5 bases; bases with no gene match: 8. The CDR3 consists of 15 residues. Germline V CDR1 and CDR2: LNHDA, SQIVND (reference sequence). The CDR3 loop reads CASSSLGAGEETQYF. As DNA, the CDR3 is TGTGCCAGTAGTTCCCTAGGAGCGGGAGAAGAGACCCAGTACTTC.

In this sample, this clonotype turned up a few times. Since a much larger clone is just one base distant, this may be a read error. V gene TRBV7-2 combines with J gene TRBJ1-1; possible D gene TRBD1, 5 bases. Germline CDR1 SGHTA, CDR2 FQGNSA. This CDR3 comprises 17 residues. Trimming left V 5 bases short and J 0 bases short, with 19 bases between. CDR3 nucleotides: TGTGCCAGCAGCCTCCCACAGGAGTGGTCGATGAACACTGAAGCTTTCTTT. Its protein product is CASSLPQEWSMNTEAFF.

In this sample, this clonotype turned up a few times. V is TRBV27 and J is TRBJ1-1; D is uncertain. The germline V and J ends were trimmed by 1 base and 4 bases, with 7 bases remaining between them. The CDR3 loop spans 13 amino acids. In germline, CDR1 is MNHEY, CDR2 SMNVEV (reference sequence). CDR3 sequence: CASSLYDPTEAFF. Here the CDR3 DNA reads TGTGCCAGCAGTTTATATGACCCCACTGAAGCTTTCTTT.

This clonotype was found many times. CDR3 sequence reads: CASSVLGLAVYEQFF. The CDR3 DNA is TGTGCCAGCAGTGTTTTGGGACTAGCGGTTTATGAGCAGTTCTTC. V is TRBV6-1 and J is TRBJ2-1; TRBD2 aligns across 11 bases. CDR3 size: 15 residues. The junction had 7 bases not matched to a gene; V was cut back by 4 bases and J by 8 bases. Germline V CDR1 and CDR2: MNHNS, SASEGT.

The CDR3 is CASSISRGVLNEQFF. CDR3 DNA sequence: TGTGCCAGTAGTATTTCCCGAGGAGTATTAAATGAGCAGTTCTTC. The chain couples TRBV11-1 to TRBJ2-1; D not certain. CDR1 and CDR2 from the germline V gene are SGHAT and FQDESV (reference sequence). The germline V and J ends were trimmed by 9 bases and 7 bases, with 22 bases remaining between them. The CDR3 is 15 amino acids.

This clonotype was found many times. The chain recombines TRBV9 with TRBJ1-5, with D possibly TRBD1 on 5 matching bases. V dropped 2 bases and J dropped 4 bases, with 13 bases sitting between them. The germline V gene encodes CDR1 SGDLS and CDR2 YYNGEE. The CDR3 spans 15 residues. In nucleotides, the CDR3 is TGTGCCAGCAGCGTCGGAGACAGCTGGAATCAGCCCCAGCATTTT. As protein: CASSVGDSWNQPQHF.

This clonotype appeared many times. The chain joins TRBV11-3 to TRBJ1-3, with D uncertain. In germline, CDR1 is SGHNT, CDR2 YENEEA. This CDR3 region has 13 residues. V lost 5 bases and J lost 4, with 9 bases in between. The CDR3 region has the DNA TGTGCCAGCAGCCGCCAATGGGGAAACACCATATATTTT. It encodes CASSRQWGNTIYF.

V usage is TRBV9 and J usage is TRBJ2-1, with TRBD2 as a possible D gene (6 bases). Germline CDR1 SGDLS, CDR2 YYNGEE. The CDR3 sequence is 15 residues long. The ends were cut back, 0 bases at V and 7 bases at J, with 14 bases in the middle. In nucleotides, the CDR3 is TGTGCCAGCAGCGTAGACCCGGGAGTAAAGAATGAGCAGTTCTTC. As protein: CASSVDPGVKNEQFF. Variable domain in full (rest from reference TRBV9 and TRBJ2-1): DSGVTQTPKHLITATGQRVTLRCSPRSGDLSVYWYQQSLDQGLQFLIQYYNGEERAKGNILERFSAQQFPDLHSELNLSSLELGDSALYFCASSVDPGVKNEQFFGPGTRLTVL.

This clonotype was picked up many times. The chain employs TRBV20-1 and TRBJ1-5, with D perhaps TRBD1 (6 bases). Per germline, CDR1 DFQATT and CDR2 SNEGSKA (reference sequence). The CDR3 runs 14 residues. Trimming pared 5 bases from V and 5 bases from J, leaving 16 bases between. The CDR3 region is CSAGGTQGDQPQHF. As DNA, the CDR3 is TGCAGTGCTGGGGGCACCCAGGGAGATCAGCCCCAGCATTTT.

The CDR3, as DNA: TGCGCCAGCAGCTCCCGGCCGGGACAGTCGGGAGACACTGAAGCTTTCTTT. Its protein product is CASSSRPGQSGDTEAFF. The chain recombines TRBV5-1 with TRBJ1-1, with 7 positions matching TRBD1. In germline, CDR1 is SGHRS, CDR2 YFSETQ. With 3 bases clipped from V and 3 bases from J, the junction kept 14 bases outside the gene matches. The CDR3 extends over 17 amino acids.

Comment on this clonotype: Given a much more abundant clone one base away, this may be a read error. V is TRBV10-3 and J is TRBJ2-1, with 7 nucleotides matching TRBD2. Germline CDR1 reads ENHRY; CDR2 reads SYGVKD. V dropped 1 base and J dropped 2; count of bases not matched to a gene: 2. The CDR3 is made up of 15 amino acids. The CDR3 loop reads CAISELREPYNEQFF. In DNA form, the CDR3 reads TGTGCCATCAGTGAGTTGCGGGAGCCCTACAATGAGCAGTTCTTC.

This clonotype was seen a few times. The chain employs TRBV9 and TRBJ2-1; D might be TRBD2 (6 bases). Deletions cut 4 bases from V and 10 bases from J, with 12 bases between. Germline CDR1 and CDR2: SGDLS and YYNGEE. The CDR3 length is 12 residues. The CDR3 reads CASSPWGLEQFF. CDR3 in DNA: TGTGCCAGCAGCCCCTGGGGACTCGAGCAGTTCTTC.

This clonotype was seen at least ten times. V usage is TRBV12-3 or TRBV12-4 and J usage is TRBJ1-2; 8 bases map to TRBD1. This CDR3 is 15 amino acids long. V was pared by 8 bases and J by 4 bases, with 12 bases of the junction left unmatched. CDR3 residues: CASGRGTGGVYGYTF. The CDR3, as DNA: TGTGCCAGCGGGAGAGGGACAGGAGGTGTCTATGGCTACACCTTC.